Shown below are 22 T cell receptor beta chains from a single sample sequenced in a study of monozygotic twins with inflammatory bowel disease. TCRdb reprocessed the 5' RACE reads and keeps a single row for each CDR3 protein, giving no DNA. Its clone listing holds nearly 450,000 distinct CDR3 sequences. The sample consisted of blood. Receptors originate from a human donor with ulcerative colitis or Crohn's disease, or a healthy co-twin of an affected twin (not recorded which).

V gene TRBV18 combines with J gene TRBJ2-7; TCRdb indicates TRBD2, and absent DNA this call remains unverified. Per germline, CDR1 KGHSH and CDR2 LQKENI. This CDR3 has 19 amino acids. The CDR3 loop is CASSPGTGLAGGTSYEQYF. The full variable domain, in which reference TRBV18 and TRBJ2-7 provide the parts outside the CDR3, is NAGVMQNPRHLVRRRGQEARLRCSPMKGHSHVYWYRQLPEEGLKFMVYLQKENIIDESGMPKERFSAEFPKEGPSILRIQQVVRGDSAAYFCASSPGTGLAGGTSYEQYFGPGTRLTVT.

The chain employs TRBV20-1 and TRBJ1-4; TCRdb selects TRBD1, and the lack of DNA leaves this call unchecked. CDR1 is DFQATT, CDR2 SNEGSKA, per germline (reference sequence). There are 15 residues in the CDR3. The CDR3 sequence is CSAFLPGQRNEKLFF.

V is TRBV5-1 and J is TRBJ2-2. From germline, CDR1 is SGHRS and CDR2 YFSETQ. There are 15 residues in the CDR3. The CDR3 sequence is CASSLGRENTGELFF.

This sequence joins TRBV25-1 and TRBJ2-3; the TCRdb D gene call, TRBD1, has no DNA to confirm it. CDR1 is MGHDK, CDR2 SYGVNS, per germline. The CDR3 runs 15 residues. CDR3 residues: CASSGRAPNTDTQYF.

This rearrangement joins TRBV4-3 to TRBJ2-1. This CDR3 has 12 amino acids. The germline gives CDR1 LGHNA, CDR2 YSLEER. The CDR3 loop reads CASSQSYDEQFF.

The gene calls are TRBV30 and TRBJ2-7; with no DNA, the TCRdb D assignment of TRBD1 cannot be verified. Germline V gene sequence: CDR1 GTSNPN, CDR2 SVGIG (reference sequence). CDR3 length equals 13 residues. The CDR3: CAWSGEGAYEQYF.

V usage is TRBV7-9 and J usage is TRBJ1-3; TCRdb outputs TRBD1, but without DNA this stays unchecked. Germline CDR1 SEHNR, CDR2 FQNEAQ (reference sequence). The CDR3 loop spans 15 amino acids. The CDR3 here is CASSPGLGSGNTIYF.

The chain combines TRBV5-1 with TRBJ2-7; absent DNA, TCRdb's TRBD2 call cannot be checked. From germline, CDR1 is SGHRS and CDR2 YFSETQ. The CDR3 runs to 13 residues. CDR3 sequence: CARDWTSSYEQYF.

The chain carries TRBV15 and TRBJ2-1; TCRdb outputs TRBD2, but without DNA this stays unchecked. This CDR3 is 12 amino acids long. Germline V lookup: CDR1 LNHNV, CDR2 YYDKDF (reference sequence). The CDR3: CATSREGLPQFF.

This chain connects TRBV29-1 to TRBJ1-4; the TRBD1 assignment by TCRdb is unverifiable without DNA. The CDR3 sequence is 14 residues long. Germline V gives CDR1 SQVTM, CDR2 ANQGSEA. CDR3 amino acids: CSVLSGVIGEKLFF.

The chain joins TRBV5-4 to TRBJ2-3; with no DNA, the TCRdb D assignment of TRBD2 cannot be verified. Germline loops: CDR1 SGHNT, CDR2 YYREEE (reference sequence). This CDR3 has 16 amino acids. The CDR3 sequence: CASSRRGRGPPDTQYF.

The chain recombines TRBV29-1 with TRBJ2-7; TCRdb's D call of TRBD1 is untestable without DNA. The CDR3 loop spans 13 amino acids. Germline V gives CDR1 SQVTM, CDR2 ANQGSEA. This CDR3 reads CSVSLGAAYEQYF.

The chain carries TRBV3-1 and TRBJ1-4. Per germline, CDR1 LGHDT and CDR2 YNNKEL (reference sequence). The CDR3 contains 15 residues. The CDR3 reads CASSLRAGINEKLFF.

The chain carries TRBV29-1 and TRBJ1-1. Germline CDR1 and CDR2: SQVTM and ANQGSEA. The CDR3 runs 12 residues. The CDR3 sequence is CSVAVGYTEAFF.

The chain couples TRBV6-1 to TRBJ2-3; there is no DNA to check the TCRdb D call of TRBD2. In germline, CDR1 is MNHNS, CDR2 SASEGT. This CDR3 region has 14 residues. The CDR3 protein is CASRASDRTDTQYF.

The V and J genes are TRBV27 and TRBJ1-6; TCRdb lists TRBD1, though no DNA is available to test this call. Germline-derived CDR1 and CDR2 are MNHEY and SMNVEV (reference sequence). The CDR3 runs 13 residues. Here the CDR3 reads CATSYGGNSPLHF.

The CDR3: CASSYSVTWNTEAFF. V is TRBV6-2 or TRBV6-3 and J is TRBJ1-1. This CDR3 has 15 amino acids. CDR1 is MNHEY and CDR2 is SVGEGT in the germline V gene.

CDR3 sequence reads: CASSPTGQPAHYGYTF. The rearrangement uses TRBV7-3 and TRBJ1-2; TCRdb calls TRBD1, which cannot be checked without DNA. The CDR3 covers 16 residues. CDR1 SGHTA and CDR2 FQGTGA come from the germline V gene.

The V gene is TRBV10-3, the J gene TRBJ2-1; TCRdb picks TRBD2, but there is no DNA to check that call. Germline CDR1 reads ENHRY; CDR2 reads SYGVKD. The CDR3 length is 15 residues. CDR3 sequence: CAISASGRNNNEQFF.

The genes are TRBV24-1 and TRBJ2-1; as DNA is missing, the TRBD1 call by TCRdb cannot be tested. Germline assignment: CDR1 KGHDR and CDR2 SFDVKD. CDR3 length: 16 residues. This CDR3 reads CATSDSGQSSFHEQFF.

The rearrangement links TRBV5-1 to TRBJ1-1. Germline V gene data show CDR1 as SGHRS and CDR2 as YFSETQ. This CDR3 contains 13 residues. This CDR3 reads CASSLDRETEAFF.

This chain joins TRBV7-7 and TRBJ2-5; the TRBD2 assignment by TCRdb is unverifiable without DNA. There are 16 residues in the CDR3. Per the germline V gene, CDR1 is SSHAT and CDR2 is FNYEAQ (reference sequence). The CDR3 reads CASSLTGSLSTETQYF.